This TCR beta chain was profiled in a study of blood T cell repertoires in COVID-19. Whole-study context: T cells, B-cell-depleted T cells, or PBMCs provided the cDNA or gDNA that served as material.

Germline V gene sequence: CDR1 MDHEN, CDR2 SYDVKM. This CDR3 has 12 amino acids. V shed 0 bases and J shed 9 bases, with 8 bases lying between them. The table came from immunoSEQ multiplex PCR; TCRdb's copy has only in-frame clones and leaves some out. Here the sample spans approximately 120,000 clones, roughly 83% being singletons. The genes are TRBV28 and TRBJ2-5; D unclear. Material for sequencing was peripheral blood. The sequence came from a human donor in a cohort sampled during active COVID-19. The CDR3 here is CASSLWSEAQYF. The CDR3 coding sequence is TGTGCCAGCAGTTTATGGAGTGAGGCCCAGTACTTC. Full variable domain (remainder filled in from reference TRBV28 and TRBJ2-5): DVKVTQSSRYLVKRTGEKVFLECVQDMDHENMFWYRQDPGLGLRLIYFSYDVKMKEKGDIPEGYSVSREKKERFSLILESASTNQTSMYLCASSLWSEAQYFGPGTRLLVL.